This paragraph reports one TCR beta chain. Its specificity is not known. Sequenced by immunoSEQ multiplex PCR; TCRdb stores in-frame clones only, minus some. The sample yields roughly 6,100 clones, around 87% seen once. The data are from a study of T cell responses to AZD1222 COVID-19 vaccine. Combined were second doses at about 4 or about 12 weeks. CDR1 and CDR2 from the germline V gene are MNHNS and SASEGT. The CDR3 contains 18 residues. The junction had 13 bases not matched to a gene; V was cut back by 4 bases and J by 0 bases. Study-level points and caveats: Epitopes outside B.1.351 and B.1.1.7 mutated regions reportedly drew nearly half of spike TCRs. Spike was spanned by vaccine-associated CD4 TCRs, with dominance at 160-218 and 743-854.

The receptor comes from an adult who received the AZD1222 COVID-19 vaccine. The sample was peripheral blood, taken 28 days after the second AZD1222 dose. V gene TRBV6-1 combines with J gene TRBJ1-1, with TRBD1 matching over 8 bases. The CDR3 DNA sequence: TGTGCCAGCAGTGGTCCCGGGACAGGCGATCACATGAACACTGAAGCTTTCTTT. Translating it yields CASSGPGTGDHMNTEAFF.